The 5 T cell receptor beta chains below all came from one sample that was sequenced in a study of PD-L1 blockade in urothelial cancer. This table comes from immunoSEQ multiplex PCR, and its TCRdb copy is limited to in-frame clones, with some not included. The sample has about 22,000 clones; around 89% are singletons. Material: PBMCs, obtained around atezolizumab (anti-PD-L1) treatment. The origin of the receptors is a woman aged 55-75 years with urothelial cancer.

The chain joins TRBV2 to TRBJ2-2; 9 bases are shared with TRBD1. The germline V gene has CDR1 SNHLY and CDR2 FYNNEI. After removal of 3 bases from V and 7 bases from J, the junction contained 6 bases not matched to a gene. This CDR3 has 15 residues. Here the CDR3 reads CASSDADRGIGELFF. Written as DNA, the CDR3 is TGTGCCAGCAGTGATGCGGACAGGGGTATCGGGGAGCTGTTTTTT.

V usage is TRBV4-2 and J usage is TRBJ2-7; D is possibly TRBD2 (5 bases). Germline CDR1 is LGHNA and CDR2 is YNFKEQ. Deletions cut 0 bases from V and 5 bases from J, with 8 bases between. The CDR3 consists of 13 residues. In DNA, the CDR3 is TGTGCCAGCAGCCAAGAGCGGGTCGACGAGCAGTACTTC. This gives the protein CASSQERVDEQYF.

The V call is TRBV7-9, the J call TRBJ1-2; D remains ambiguous. Per the germline V gene, CDR1 is SEHNR and CDR2 is FQNEAQ (reference sequence). This CDR3 region has 13 residues. V lost 1 base and J lost 6, with 9 bases in between. For the CDR3, the DNA is TGTGCCAGCAGCTTAGTAAATGAGGATGGCTACACCTTC. Protein sequence: CASSLVNEDGYTF.

This clone is large. The chain is built from TRBV2 and TRBJ1-5; 10 nucleotides agree with TRBD1. CDR3 size: 14 residues. Germline V gene data show CDR1 as SNHLY and CDR2 as FYNNEI. V dropped 6 bases and J dropped 2; count of bases not matched to a gene: 1. This CDR3 reads CASSGTGGNQPQHF. The CDR3 DNA reads TGTGCCAGCAGCGGGACAGGGGGCAATCAGCCCCAGCATTTT.

The chain has TRBV19 and TRBJ2-6, with 10 bases lining up with TRBD2. The CDR3 consists of 17 residues. V was clipped by 11 bases and J by 1 base; unmatched bases: 11. From germline, CDR1 is LNHDA and CDR2 SQIVND (reference sequence). Here the CDR3 DNA reads TGTGCCGTTCGTCCGGGACTAGCGCCTTCTGGGGCCAACGTCCTGACTTTC. Its protein product is CAVRPGLAPSGANVLTF.